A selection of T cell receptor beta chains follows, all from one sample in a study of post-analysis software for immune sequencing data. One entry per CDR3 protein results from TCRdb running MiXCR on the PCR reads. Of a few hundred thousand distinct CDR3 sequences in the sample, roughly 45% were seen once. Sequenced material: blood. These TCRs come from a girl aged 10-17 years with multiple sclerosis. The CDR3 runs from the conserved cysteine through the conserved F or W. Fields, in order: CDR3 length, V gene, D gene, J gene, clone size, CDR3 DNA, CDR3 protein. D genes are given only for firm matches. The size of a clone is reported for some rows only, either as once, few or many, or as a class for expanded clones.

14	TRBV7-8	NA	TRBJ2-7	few	TGTGCCAGCACCTTATCAGACTTCCTCTACGAGCAGTACTTC	CASTLSDFLYEQYF
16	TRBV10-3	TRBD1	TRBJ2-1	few	TGTGCCATCAGTGAGTCCGGGACAGGGGTTTTCAATGAGCAGTTCTTC	CAISESGTGVFNEQFF
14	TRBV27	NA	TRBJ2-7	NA	TGTGCCAGCAGTTTTCCTCCAGGCTCCTACGAGCAGTACTTC	CASSFPPGSYEQYF
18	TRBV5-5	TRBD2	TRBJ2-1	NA	TGTGCCAGCAGCTTGACCCCTCATGGGGGGAGGGCTTACAATGAGCAGTTCTTC	CASSLTPHGGRAYNEQFF
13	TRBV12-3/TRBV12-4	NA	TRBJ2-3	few	TGTGCCAGCAGTTTAGTAGCCGCAGATACGCAGTATTTT	CASSLVAADTQYF
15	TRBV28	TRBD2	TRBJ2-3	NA	TGTGCCAGCCACACTAGCGGGAGGGCCCCAGATACGCAGTATTTT	CASHTSGRAPDTQYF
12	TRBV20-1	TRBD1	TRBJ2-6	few	TGCAGTGCTAGGGACAGGGGGCCCGGCCTGACTTTC	CSARDRGPGLTF
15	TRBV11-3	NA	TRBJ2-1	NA	TGTGCCAGCAGCCCCTCGGACAGATCTCGCAATGAGCAGTTCTTC	CASSPSDRSRNEQFF
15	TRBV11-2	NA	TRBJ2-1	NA	TGTGCCAGCAGCTCTTCGGGACGGGAATACAATGAGCAGTTCTTC	CASSSSGREYNEQFF
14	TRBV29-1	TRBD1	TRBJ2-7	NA	TGCAGCGTTGGCCCGGGACAGGCTACCTACGAGCAGTACTTC	CSVGPGQATYEQYF
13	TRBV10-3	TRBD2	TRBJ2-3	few	TGTGCCGCGAGACTAGCGCCCACAGATACGCAGTATTTT	CAARLAPTDTQYF
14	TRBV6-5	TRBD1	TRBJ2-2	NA	TGTGCCAGCAGCAGGGGGCAGGGGCCCGGGGAGCTGTTTTTT	CASSRGQGPGELFF
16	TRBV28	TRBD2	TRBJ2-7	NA	TGTGCCAGCAGTTCAAAGGTAGCGGGAGGCCCCTACGAGCAGTACTTC	CASSSKVAGGPYEQYF
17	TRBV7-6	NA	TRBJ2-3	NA	TGTGCCAGCAGCCCACGGCAGGGGGGGAGGCACACAGATACGCAGTATTTT	CASSPRQGGRHTDTQYF
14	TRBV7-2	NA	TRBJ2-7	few	TGTGCCAGCAGCCCAGTGGCCGGGATTTACGAGCAGTACTTC	CASSPVAGIYEQYF
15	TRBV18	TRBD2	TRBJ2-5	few	TGTGCCAGCTCACCAGGGCGAGCGGGAAAAGAGACCCAGTACTTC	CASSPGRAGKETQYF
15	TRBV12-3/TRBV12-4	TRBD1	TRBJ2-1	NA	TGTGCCAGCAGTTCCGGGACAGGGAAGGAAAATGAGCAGTTCTTC	CASSSGTGKENEQFF
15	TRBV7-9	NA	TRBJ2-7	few	TGTGCCAGCAGCGTTCAGGGCAGGGACGACTTGGAGCAGTACTTC	CASSVQGRDDLEQYF